This entry describes one TCR beta chain. Its target is not known. CDR3 length equals 17 residues. The V and J ends lost 4 bases and 3 bases, in that order; junction bases with no gene match: 10. CDR1 is SGHVS, CDR2 FNYEAQ, per germline. The assay was run at deep level. The authors' processing: Quality scores were absent from the junction-only immunoSEQ sequences, so filtering differed. TCRdb's table, derived via immunoSEQ multiplex PCR, lists solely in-frame clones and lacks some. V and J calls and clone size are those listed in that table; D and trimming were worked out from the DNA. The table shows about 660,000 clones, with 74% occurring only once. This sample is part of a study of shared clonotypes between healthy human individuals. Study results and limitations: Measured sharing among donors was expected to vary with sequencing depth.

The receptor was isolated from a woman in her twenties or thirties in good health. The chain combines TRBV7-6 with TRBJ1-4; 8 nucleotides agree with TRBD1. The sample comprised memory CD4+ T cells sorted from blood. The subset here: CD45RA-negative fraction. CDR3 DNA sequence: TGTGCCAGCAGCTGGGACAGGAAGGGCACAGCTAATGAAAAACTGTTTTTT. This codes for CASSWDRKGTANEKLFF.